Listed below are T cell receptor beta chains from one sample, sequenced in a study of cytomegalovirus exposure and HLA in healthy donors. Sequenced by immunoSEQ multiplex PCR; TCRdb stores in-frame clones only, minus some. Of approximately 160,000 clones detected, 86% appear once; the ten largest clones hold 2% to 2.5%. The material sequenced was PBMCs. The source of these receptors is a woman between 18 and 30 years old in good health and CMV-seronegative. CDR3s include the opening cysteine and the closing phenylalanine or tryptophan. D genes are given only for firm matches. The size of a clone is reported for some rows only, either as once, few or many, or as a class for expanded clones.

V gene: TRBV28; D gene: TRBD1; clone size: -; J gene: TRBJ1-2; CDR3 DNA: TGTGCCAGCAGTGAAGTACAGGGGAATCACTATGGCTACACCTTC; CDR3 protein: CASSEVQGNHYGYTF
V gene: TRBV6-5; D gene: TRBD1; clone size: -; J gene: TRBJ2-1; CDR3 DNA: TGTGCCAGCAGTTACTCGGGACAGGGGGCTTATGAGCAGTTCTTC; CDR3 protein: CASSYSGQGAYEQFF
V gene: TRBV29-1; D gene: TRBD1; clone size: -; J gene: TRBJ1-2; CDR3 DNA: TGCAGCGCGGTCTCGGGGGACAGGGCGATGTATGGCTACACCTTC; CDR3 protein: CSAVSGDRAMYGYTF
V gene: TRBV19; D gene: -; clone size: -; J gene: TRBJ1-2; CDR3 DNA: TGTGCCAGTAGTATCCACAGATCCTATGGCTACACCTTC; CDR3 protein: CASSIHRSYGYTF
V gene: TRBV14; D gene: TRBD2; clone size: -; J gene: TRBJ2-2; CDR3 DNA: TGTGCCAGCAGCCAAGGGACTAGCGGGAGGGCCGGAATCGGCGCCGGGGAGCTGTTTTTT; CDR3 protein: CASSQGTSGRAGIGAGELFF
V gene: TRBV9; D gene: TRBD1; clone size: -; J gene: TRBJ2-3; CDR3 DNA: TGTGCCAGCAGCTTACCAAAGGGACAGACCCCTTCCACAGATACGCAGTATTTT; CDR3 protein: CASSLPKGQTPSTDTQYF
V gene: TRBV2; D gene: -; clone size: -; J gene: TRBJ2-1; CDR3 DNA: TGTGCCAGCAGTGAAGTGGGAGGGGGAATAAGCTCCTACAATGAGCAGTTCTTC; CDR3 protein: CASSEVGGGISSYNEQFF
V gene: TRBV30; D gene: -; clone size: -; J gene: TRBJ1-1; CDR3 DNA: TGTGCCTGGAGATTTATATGGGGCTACACTGAAGCTTTCTTT; CDR3 protein: CAWRFIWGYTEAFF
V gene: TRBV4-2; D gene: -; clone size: -; J gene: TRBJ1-2; CDR3 DNA: TGTGCCAGCAGCCAAGATCAGGGGCAGGTACGGGGCTACACCTTC; CDR3 protein: CASSQDQGQVRGYTF
V gene: TRBV2; D gene: -; clone size: -; J gene: TRBJ2-2; CDR3 DNA: TGTGCCAGCAGTGATCCCAGGGGTCACGGGGAGCTGTTTTTT; CDR3 protein: CASSDPRGHGELFF
V gene: TRBV4-3; D gene: -; clone size: -; J gene: TRBJ1-1; CDR3 DNA: TGCGCCAGCAGCCAAGAGCAGGGGAACACTGAAGCTTTCTTT; CDR3 protein: CASSQEQGNTEAFF
V gene: TRBV27; D gene: -; clone size: -; J gene: TRBJ1-2; CDR3 DNA: TGTGCCAGCAGTTTAGGTAGGACAGACTATGGCTACACCTTC; CDR3 protein: CASSLGRTDYGYTF
V gene: TRBV7-9; D gene: -; clone size: -; J gene: TRBJ1-2; CDR3 DNA: TGTGCCAGCAGCTTAGGAGGTACAGGGCAAGGTGGCTACACCTTC; CDR3 protein: CASSLGGTGQGGYTF
V gene: TRBV27; D gene: TRBD2; clone size: once; J gene: TRBJ2-5; CDR3 DNA: TGTGCCAGCTGCCCAGCGGGGCAAGAGACCCAGTACTTC; CDR3 protein: CASCPAGQETQYF
V gene: TRBV9; D gene: -; clone size: -; J gene: TRBJ2-1; CDR3 DNA: TGTGCCAGCAGCGTAGTGGCGGTCTCTAGCAATGAGCAGTTCTTC; CDR3 protein: CASSVVAVSSNEQFF
V gene: TRBV7-3; D gene: TRBD1; clone size: few; J gene: TRBJ1-1; CDR3 DNA: TGTGCCAGCAGCTTAGGAGGGGGCTTGGGAGCTTTCTTT; CDR3 protein: CASSLGGGLGAFF
V gene: TRBV10-3; D gene: -; clone size: -; J gene: TRBJ1-3; CDR3 DNA: TGTGCCATCCGTTCAGGGAAGACCCTTGGAAACACCATATATTTT; CDR3 protein: CAIRSGKTLGNTIYF
V gene: TRBV6-1; D gene: TRBD1; clone size: -; J gene: TRBJ1-2; CDR3 DNA: TGTGCCAGCAGTGAAGCGGGGTTGGGACAGAACTATGGCTACACCTTC; CDR3 protein: CASSEAGLGQNYGYTF
V gene: TRBV10-3; D gene: -; clone size: once; J gene: TRBJ1-1; CDR3 DNA: TGTGCCATCAGTGGATCCAGGTCGGGGACTGAAGCTTTCTTT; CDR3 protein: CAISGSRSGTEAFF
V gene: TRBV30; D gene: TRBD1; clone size: -; J gene: TRBJ2-1; CDR3 DNA: TGTGCCTGGAATGCCCCGGGACAGGAAACGGATGAGCAGTTCTTC; CDR3 protein: CAWNAPGQETDEQFF
V gene: TRBV2; D gene: TRBD1; clone size: -; J gene: TRBJ1-5; CDR3 DNA: TGTGCCAGCAGGGTTGGACAGGGTGGTGGTCAGCCCCAGCATTTT; CDR3 protein: CASRVGQGGGQPQHF
V gene: TRBV27; D gene: -; clone size: -; J gene: TRBJ1-5; CDR3 DNA: TGTGCCAGCAGCGGTGACAGGTCGAGCAATCAGCCCCAGCATTTT; CDR3 protein: CASSGDRSSNQPQHF
V gene: TRBV19; D gene: TRBD1; clone size: -; J gene: TRBJ2-7; CDR3 DNA: TGTGCCAGTAGTACCGCCCCGGGACAGACATACGAGCAGTACTTC; CDR3 protein: CASSTAPGQTYEQYF
V gene: TRBV19; D gene: TRBD2; clone size: -; J gene: TRBJ2-1; CDR3 DNA: TGTGCCAGTAGTATTGAGCGGGGGGGCACGGAGCAGTTCTTC; CDR3 protein: CASSIERGGTEQFF
V gene: TRBV4-1; D gene: -; clone size: -; J gene: TRBJ2-2; CDR3 DNA: TGCGCCAGCAGCCAAGCGGGGGAGCTGCTTTTT; CDR3 protein: CASSQAGELLF
V gene: TRBV30; D gene: TRBD2; clone size: -; J gene: TRBJ2-7; CDR3 DNA: TGTGCCTGGAGTGCAGGGACTAGCGGCTCCTACGAGCAGTACTTC; CDR3 protein: CAWSAGTSGSYEQYF
V gene: TRBV12-5; D gene: -; clone size: -; J gene: TRBJ2-7; CDR3 DNA: TGTGCTAGTGGTTTACAGAATAGCTACGAGCAGTACTTC; CDR3 protein: CASGLQNSYEQYF
V gene: TRBV5-1; D gene: -; clone size: -; J gene: TRBJ2-7; CDR3 DNA: TGCGCCACCTCCGAGGGAGGGGGAAGCGAGCAGTACTTC; CDR3 protein: CATSEGGGSEQYF
V gene: TRBV4-2; D gene: -; clone size: -; J gene: TRBJ1-4; CDR3 DNA: TGTGCCAGCAGCCAGTCGACTACGGGGACTTTTATTGAAAAACTGTTTTTT; CDR3 protein: CASSQSTTGTFIEKLFF
V gene: TRBV4-3; D gene: -; clone size: -; J gene: TRBJ2-2; CDR3 DNA: TGCGCCAGCAGCCAGGAGAAGACAGCGAACACCGGGGAGCTGTTTTTT; CDR3 protein: CASSQEKTANTGELFF
V gene: TRBV12-5; D gene: -; clone size: -; J gene: TRBJ1-5; CDR3 DNA: TGTGCTAGTGGTGTTTCGACTCACAGGTCTAGCAATCAGCCCCAGCATTTT; CDR3 protein: CASGVSTHRSSNQPQHF
V gene: TRBV6-4; D gene: TRBD2; clone size: -; J gene: TRBJ2-7; CDR3 DNA: TGTGCCAGCAGTGACTCGAAGCTAGCGGGAGGCCGCGAGCAGTACTTC; CDR3 protein: CASSDSKLAGGREQYF
V gene: TRBV9; D gene: TRBD2; clone size: -; J gene: TRBJ2-2; CDR3 DNA: TGTGCCAGCAGCGTATTTCTAGCGGGAGGCACGAACACCGGGGAGCTGTTTTTT; CDR3 protein: CASSVFLAGGTNTGELFF
V gene: TRBV10-3; D gene: -; clone size: -; J gene: TRBJ1-5; CDR3 DNA: TGTGCCATCAGTATAAATAGCAATCAGCCCCAGCATTTT; CDR3 protein: CAISINSNQPQHF
V gene: TRBV5-6; D gene: TRBD1; clone size: once; J gene: TRBJ2-2; CDR3 DNA: TGTGCCAGCAGCCATTGGACAGGGGGATGGACTGGGGAGCTGTTTTTT; CDR3 protein: CASSHWTGGWTGELFF
V gene: TRBV19; D gene: TRBD1; clone size: -; J gene: TRBJ2-3; CDR3 DNA: TGTGCCAGTAGCACCGGGACAGGTCATGTAGATACGCAGTATTTT; CDR3 protein: CASSTGTGHVDTQYF
V gene: TRBV4-3; D gene: -; clone size: -; J gene: TRBJ1-3; CDR3 DNA: TGCGCCAGCAGCCAAGAAAATACCGGTGGAAACACCATATATTTT; CDR3 protein: CASSQENTGGNTIYF
V gene: TRBV5-5; D gene: TRBD2; clone size: -; J gene: TRBJ2-3; CDR3 DNA: TGTGCCAGCAGGCCTCTAGCGGGGGAATACACAGATACGCAGTATTTT; CDR3 protein: CASRPLAGEYTDTQYF
V gene: TRBV7-2; D gene: -; clone size: -; J gene: TRBJ2-7; CDR3 DNA: TGTGCCAGCAGCTTAAAGGCCCCCGACAAGCAGTACTTC; CDR3 protein: CASSLKAPDKQYF
V gene: TRBV6-5; D gene: -; clone size: -; J gene: TRBJ2-7; CDR3 DNA: TGTGCCAGCAGTTACTCGATGAGCGGATACGAGCAGTACTTC; CDR3 protein: CASSYSMSGYEQYF
V gene: TRBV5-1; D gene: -; clone size: once; J gene: TRBJ1-5; CDR3 DNA: TGCGCCAGCAGCCCAGGGGCGCGGGATCAGCCCCAGCATTTT; CDR3 protein: CASSPGARDQPQHF
V gene: TRBV13; D gene: TRBD2; clone size: -; J gene: TRBJ2-7; CDR3 DNA: TGTGCCAGCAGCTTTGGGACTACTCCCTACGAGCAGTACTTC; CDR3 protein: CASSFGTTPYEQYF
V gene: TRBV10-3; D gene: -; clone size: once; J gene: TRBJ2-2; CDR3 DNA: TGTGCCAATTCGTACAGGGCCCCGAACACCGGGGAGCTGTTTTTT; CDR3 protein: CANSYRAPNTGELFF
V gene: TRBV5-1; D gene: -; clone size: -; J gene: TRBJ1-2; CDR3 DNA: TGCGCCAGCAGCCTCTTGGAGGGGCATGGCTACACCTTC; CDR3 protein: CASSLLEGHGYTF
V gene: TRBV5-1; D gene: -; clone size: few; J gene: TRBJ2-1; CDR3 DNA: TGCGCCAGCAGGGTGGACTCAAACAATGAGCAGTTCTTC; CDR3 protein: CASRVDSNNEQFF
V gene: TRBV7-9; D gene: -; clone size: -; J gene: TRBJ1-1; CDR3 DNA: TGTGCCAGCAGGGGAGAGAACACTGAAGCTTTCTTT; CDR3 protein: CASRGENTEAFF
V gene: TRBV4-2; D gene: TRBD2; clone size: -; J gene: TRBJ2-5; CDR3 DNA: TGTGCCAGCAGCCAACCCGGGAGGGAGGGGACCCAGTACTTC; CDR3 protein: CASSQPGREGTQYF
V gene: TRBV4-3; D gene: -; clone size: once; J gene: TRBJ1-2; CDR3 DNA: TGCGCCAGCAGCCAAGCGCAGGGGTTCGTCGCTAACTATGGCTACACCTTC; CDR3 protein: CASSQAQGFVANYGYTF
V gene: TRBV11-3; D gene: TRBD1; clone size: -; J gene: TRBJ2-1; CDR3 DNA: TGTGCCAGCAGCCCGGAAGGCGTCGACAGGGCCGCCTACAATGAGCAGTTCTTC; CDR3 protein: CASSPEGVDRAAYNEQFF
V gene: TRBV6-5; D gene: -; clone size: -; J gene: TRBJ1-4; CDR3 DNA: TGTGCCAGCAGTTACCATTACAGGGTCGAAAAACTGTTTTTT; CDR3 protein: CASSYHYRVEKLFF